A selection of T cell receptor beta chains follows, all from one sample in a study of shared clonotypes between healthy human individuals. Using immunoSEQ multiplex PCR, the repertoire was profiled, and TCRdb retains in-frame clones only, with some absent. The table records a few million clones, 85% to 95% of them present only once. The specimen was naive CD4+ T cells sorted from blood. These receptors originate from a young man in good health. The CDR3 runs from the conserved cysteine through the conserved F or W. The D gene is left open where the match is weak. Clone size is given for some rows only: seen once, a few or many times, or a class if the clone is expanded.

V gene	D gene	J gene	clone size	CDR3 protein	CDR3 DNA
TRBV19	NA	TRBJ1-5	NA	CASSITGSDNQPQHF	TGTGCCAGTAGTATAACAGGATCGGACAATCAGCCCCAGCATTTT
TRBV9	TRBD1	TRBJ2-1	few	CASSPTTGTYEQFF	TGTGCCAGCAGCCCTACGACAGGGACGTATGAGCAGTTCTTC
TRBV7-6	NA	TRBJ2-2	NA	CASSLLRPENTGELFF	TGTGCCAGCAGCTTATTGAGGCCGGAGAACACCGGGGAGCTGTTTTTT
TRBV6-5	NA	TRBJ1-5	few	CASSYSSSSNQPQHF	TGTGCCAGCAGTTACTCGAGCAGTAGCAATCAGCCCCAGCATTTT
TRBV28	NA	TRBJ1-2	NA	CASRWTDGYTF	TGTGCCAGCAGGTGGACAGATGGCTACACCTTC
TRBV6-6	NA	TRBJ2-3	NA	CASRREGLTDTQYF	TGTGCCAGCAGACGAGAAGGGCTCACAGATACGCAGTATTTT
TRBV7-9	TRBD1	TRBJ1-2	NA	CASSRTGNYGYTF	TGTGCCAGCAGCCGGACAGGCAACTATGGCTACACCTTC
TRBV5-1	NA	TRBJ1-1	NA	CASSLPDGPRAFF	TGCGCCAGCAGCTTACCGGACGGGCCCCGCGCTTTCTTT
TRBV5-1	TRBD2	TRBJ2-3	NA	CASSLVPSGGHSKLPSTDTQYF	TGCGCCAGCAGCTTGGTTCCTAGCGGGGGGCATTCCAAACTTCCTAGCACAGATACGCAGTATTTT
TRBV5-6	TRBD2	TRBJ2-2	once	CASSVSGKNTGELFF	TGTGCCAGCAGCGTCAGCGGGAAGAACACCGGGGAGCTGTTTTTT
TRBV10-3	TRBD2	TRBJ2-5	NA	CAISESKLAGLQETQYF	TGTGCCATCAGTGAGTCGAAATTAGCGGGGCTACAAGAGACCCAGTACTTC
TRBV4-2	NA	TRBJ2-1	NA	CASSQERSGSSYNEQFF	TGTGCCAGCAGCCAAGAGAGATCCGGCAGCTCCTACAATGAGCAGTTCTTC
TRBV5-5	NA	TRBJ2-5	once	CASSLIGAGDTQYF	TGTGCCAGCAGCTTGATTGGGGCCGGGGACACCCAGTACTTC
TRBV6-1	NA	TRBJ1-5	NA	CASSESFGYSNQPQHF	TGTGCCAGCAGTGAATCCTTCGGGTATAGCAATCAGCCCCAGCATTTT
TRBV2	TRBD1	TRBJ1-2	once	CASSDHRGGTNGYTF	TGTGCCAGCAGTGACCACAGGGGGGGTACGAATGGCTACACCTTC
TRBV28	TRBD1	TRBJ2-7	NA	CASSLPRRQGLNYEQYF	TGTGCCAGCAGTTTGCCCAGACGACAGGGTTTAAACTACGAGCAGTACTTC
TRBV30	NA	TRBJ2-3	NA	CAWSKGGPSTDTQYF	TGTGCCTGGAGTAAAGGAGGGCCGTCGACAGATACGCAGTATTTT
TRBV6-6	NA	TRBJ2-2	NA	CASSYTPGYTGELFF	TGTGCCAGCAGTTACACGCCAGGTTACACCGGGGAGCTGTTTTTT
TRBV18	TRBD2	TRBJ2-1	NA	CASSPPLAGVGGEQFF	TGTGCCAGCTCACCACCACTAGCGGGAGTCGGCGGTGAGCAGTTCTTC
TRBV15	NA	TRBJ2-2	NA	CATSRTSPVGELFF	TGTGCCACCAGCAGGACCAGCCCCGTCGGGGAGCTGTTTTTT
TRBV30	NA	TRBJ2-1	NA	CAWSVNSYEQFF	TGTGCCTGGAGTGTGAACAGCTATGAGCAGTTCTTC
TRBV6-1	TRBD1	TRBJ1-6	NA	CASSEAGQGDNSPLHF	TGTGCCAGCAGTGAAGCCGGACAGGGAGATAATTCACCCCTCCACTTT
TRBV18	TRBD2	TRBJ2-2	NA	CASSPPGLAANTGELFF	TGTGCCAGCTCACCTCCGGGACTAGCGGCGAACACCGGGGAGCTGTTTTTT
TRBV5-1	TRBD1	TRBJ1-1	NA	CASSEGAGGNTEAFF	TGCGCCAGCAGCGAGGGGGCGGGAGGGAACACTGAAGCTTTCTTT
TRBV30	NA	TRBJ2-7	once	CACTPGKTLSYEQYF	TGTGCCTGTACCCCAGGGAAAACCCTCTCCTACGAGCAGTACTTC
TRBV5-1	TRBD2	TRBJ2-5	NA	CASSMTSGGQETQYF	TGCGCCAGCAGCATGACTAGCGGAGGCCAAGAGACCCAGTACTTC
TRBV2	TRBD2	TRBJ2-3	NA	CASNRGSGSTDTQYF	TGTGCCAGCAATAGGGGTAGCGGGAGTACAGATACGCAGTATTTT
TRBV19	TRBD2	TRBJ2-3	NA	CASSSSRLASTDTQYF	TGTGCCAGTAGTAGCTCCAGACTAGCCAGCACAGATACGCAGTATTTT
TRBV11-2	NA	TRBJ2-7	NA	CASSLGEGRWAEQYF	TGTGCCAGCAGCTTAGGTGAAGGGCGATGGGCCGAGCAGTACTTC
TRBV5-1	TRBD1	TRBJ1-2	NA	CASSLEAGGGYGYTF	TGCGCCAGCAGCTTGGAGGCAGGGGGTGGCTATGGCTACACCTTC
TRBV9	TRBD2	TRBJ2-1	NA	CASTPGGPSYNEQFF	TGTGCCAGCACCCCGGGGGGGCCCTCCTACAATGAGCAGTTCTTC
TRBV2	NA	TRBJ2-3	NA	CASSPQEDYTDTQYF	TGTGCCAGCTCACCCCAGGAGGATTACACAGATACGCAGTATTTT
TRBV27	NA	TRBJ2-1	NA	CASSLDSAGNEQFF	TGTGCCAGCAGTTTAGACAGTGCAGGTAATGAGCAGTTCTTC
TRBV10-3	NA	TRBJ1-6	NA	CATRAGDSPRSGSPLHF	TGTGCCACGCGGGCAGGGGATTCCCCCCGGTCCGGTTCACCCCTCCACTTT
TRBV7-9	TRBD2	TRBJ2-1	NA	CASSLERGRANYNEQFF	TGTGCCAGCAGCTTAGAACGCGGGAGGGCCAACTACAATGAGCAGTTCTTC
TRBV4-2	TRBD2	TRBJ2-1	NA	CASSPKVAGGPNEQFF	TGTGCCAGCAGCCCAAAGGTAGCGGGAGGGCCCAATGAGCAGTTCTTC
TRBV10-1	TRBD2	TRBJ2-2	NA	CASSDSSGGAGNTGELFF	TGCGCCAGCAGTGATTCTAGCGGGGGGGCCGGGAACACCGGGGAGCTGTTTTTT
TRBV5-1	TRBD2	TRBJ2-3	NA	CASSLDTSGSLDTQYF	TGCGCCAGCAGCTTGGATACTAGCGGGAGCCTAGATACGCAGTATTTT
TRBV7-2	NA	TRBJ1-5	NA	CASSLGGLQPQHF	TGTGCCAGCAGCTTAGGGGGATTACAGCCCCAGCATTTT
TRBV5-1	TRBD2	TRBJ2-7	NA	CASSLVAGAGEQYF	TGCGCCAGCAGCTTGGTAGCGGGGGCGGGGGAGCAGTACTTC
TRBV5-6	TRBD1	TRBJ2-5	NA	CASSLVEGQARKETQYF	TGTGCCAGCAGCTTGGTGGAAGGACAGGCGAGGAAAGAGACCCAGTACTTC
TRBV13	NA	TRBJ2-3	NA	CASTNFRFPDTQYF	TGTGCCAGCACCAATTTCCGCTTCCCAGATACGCAGTATTTT
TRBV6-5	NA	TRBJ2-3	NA	CASSFSPSLTDTQYF	TGTGCCAGCAGTTTTTCCCCTTCGCTCACAGATACGCAGTATTTT
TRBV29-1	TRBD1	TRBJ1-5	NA	CSVQGAGQPQHF	TGCAGCGTCCAGGGGGCAGGACAGCCCCAGCATTTT
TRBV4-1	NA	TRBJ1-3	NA	CASSLMGNTIYF	TGCGCCAGCAGCCTGATGGGAAACACCATATATTTT
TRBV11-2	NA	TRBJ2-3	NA	CASSSEQGTDTQYF	TGTGCCAGCAGCTCGGAACAGGGCACAGATACGCAGTATTTT
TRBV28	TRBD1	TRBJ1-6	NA	CASRRDRVASPLHF	TGTGCCAGCAGGCGGGACAGGGTGGCGTCACCCCTCCACTTT
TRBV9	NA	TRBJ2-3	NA	CASSVVGGLSTDTQYF	TGTGCCAGCAGCGTAGTGGGGGGCTTAAGCACAGATACGCAGTATTTT
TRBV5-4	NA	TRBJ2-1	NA	CASSLARGSSYNEQFF	TGTGCCAGCAGCTTGGCTAGGGGGAGCTCCTACAATGAGCAGTTCTTC
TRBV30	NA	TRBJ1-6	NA	CAWSGRRGDNSPLHF	TGTGCCTGGAGTGGCCGCAGGGGCGATAATTCACCCCTCCACTTT
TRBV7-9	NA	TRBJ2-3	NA	CASSSSWGTDTQYF	TGTGCCAGCAGCTCAAGCTGGGGAACAGATACGCAGTATTTT
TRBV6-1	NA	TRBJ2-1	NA	CASNLGRPGHEQFF	TGTGCCAGCAATCTCGGACGGCCAGGCCATGAGCAGTTCTTC
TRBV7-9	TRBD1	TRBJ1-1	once	CASSSSRDSYEAFF	TGTGCCAGCAGCTCCTCCCGGGACAGTTATGAAGCTTTCTTT
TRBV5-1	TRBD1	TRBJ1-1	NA	CASSLGVGGIAEAFF	TGCGCCAGCAGCTTGGGTGTAGGGGGCATCGCTGAAGCTTTCTTT
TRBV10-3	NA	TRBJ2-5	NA	CAISDSAKEETQYF	TGTGCCATCAGTGATTCAGCGAAGGAAGAGACCCAGTACTTC
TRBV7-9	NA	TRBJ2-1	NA	CASSIRGAAYNEQFF	TGTGCCAGCAGCATCCGGGGGGCCGCCTACAATGAGCAGTTCTTC